The T cell receptor beta chain under discussion was sequenced for a study of shared clonotypes between healthy human individuals. As handled by the study authors: ImmunoSEQ yielded junction-only sequences lacking quality scores, so filtering differed. Profiling relied on immunoSEQ multiplex PCR, and the TCRdb table lists in-frame clones only, not all of them. V, J and clone size are those of that table, while D and trimming were read from the DNA. The sample consists of approximately 500,000 clones, 79% of them appearing once. CDR1 is SGHNT, CDR2 YYREEE, per germline (reference sequence). The V end lost 5 bases, the J end lost 2 bases, and 10 bases lay between the germline ends. This CDR3 region has 13 residues. All of the donors resided in Nashville, Tennessee, and each was a Caucasian adult.

The chain links TRBV5-4 to TRBJ2-5; D is ambiguous. This TCR was recovered from a woman in her 40s in good health. Some clones in this sample may be carry-over from other donors' samples. Sequencing input: PBMCs. DNA of the CDR3: TGTGCCAGCAGTGGTTCAGCACAAGAGACCCAGTACTTC. Its translation: CASSGSAQETQYF.